This passage covers 16 T cell receptor beta chains from one sample sequenced in a study of cytomegalovirus exposure and HLA in healthy donors. The PCR ran on 60 Vbeta and 13 Jbeta primers. This table comes from immunoSEQ multiplex PCR, and its TCRdb copy is limited to in-frame clones, with some not included. The sample records about 120,000 clones, 78% being singletons. The specimen was PBMCs. Receptor source: a woman in her twenties or thirties in good health and CMV-seropositive.

The chain is built from TRBV29-1 and TRBJ2-3; 10 nucleotides align to TRBD2. CDR3 length: 15 amino acids. V dropped 1 base and J dropped 2; count of bases not matched to a gene: 3. The germline CDR1 and CDR2 sequences are SQVTM and ANQGSEA. The CDR3 DNA is TGCAGCGTTGAAGGGACTAGCGGAGTCACAGATACGCAGTATTTT. Its translation: CSVEGTSGVTDTQYF.

The rearrangement links TRBV7-2 to TRBJ2-5, with a possible D match to TRBD1 (5 bases). The ends were cut back, 1 base at V and 4 bases at J, with 13 bases in the middle. Germline CDR1 SGHTA, CDR2 FQGNSA. CDR3 length equals 15 residues. CDR3 in amino acids: CASSLVVSQGETQYF. The CDR3 coding sequence is TGTGCCAGCAGCTTAGTAGTATCCCAGGGAGAGACCCAGTACTTC.

The chain joins TRBV4-1 to TRBJ2-1; 12 bases map to TRBD1. CDR3 size: 16 residues. Trimming at V came to 3 bases and at J to 6 bases, leaving 6 bases not matched to a gene. From germline, CDR1 is MGHRA and CDR2 YSYEKL. In DNA, the CDR3 is TGCGCCAGCAGCCAGGATGGGACAGGGGGCCTCAATGAGCAGTTCTTC. It encodes CASSQDGTGGLNEQFF.

The CDR3 coding sequence is TGTGCCAGTAGTATACTCCGGGAACAGGGTGACTATGGCTACACCTTC. Residues: CASSILREQGDYGYTF. This sequence joins TRBV19 and TRBJ1-2; possibly TRBD1 for D (6 bases). The ends were cut back, 2 bases at V and 3 bases at J, with 16 bases in the middle. Germline CDR1 reads LNHDA; CDR2 reads SQIVND (reference sequence). The CDR3 contains 16 residues.

The rearrangement links TRBV30 to TRBJ2-1, with 13 bases matching TRBD2. The V gene's germline CDR1 is GTSNPN and CDR2 SVGIG (reference sequence). The junction had 15 bases not matched to a gene; V was cut back by 1 base and J by 6 bases. This CDR3 is 19 amino acids long. The chain's CDR3 is CAWSGGTSGDYRWGNEQFF. The CDR3 DNA reads TGTGCCTGGAGTGGGGGGACTAGCGGGGACTACCGTTGGGGCAATGAGCAGTTCTTC. The full variable domain, in which reference TRBV30 and TRBJ2-1 provide the parts outside the CDR3, is SQTIHQWPATLVQPVGSPLSLECTVEGTSNPNLYWYRQAAGRGLQLLFYSVGIGQISSEVPQNLSASRPQDRQFILSSKKLLLSDSGFYLCAWSGGTSGDYRWGNEQFFGPGTRLTVL.

V is TRBV15 and J is TRBJ2-3, with D perhaps TRBD1 (8 bases). Looked up from germline, CDR1 is LNHNV and CDR2 is YYDKDF (reference sequence). The CDR3 is 16 residues long. Trimming took 8 bases from V and 2 from J, leaving 20 bases between them. CDR3 loop: CATARGQGGNTDTQYF. CDR3 DNA sequence: TGTGCCACCGCCCGTGGACAGGGAGGGAACACAGATACGCAGTATTTT. The whole variable domain, remainder taken from reference TRBV15 and TRBJ2-3, is DAMVIQNPRYQVTQFGKPVTLSCSQTLNHNVMYWYQQKSSQAPKLLFHYYDKDFNNEADTPDNFQSRRPNTSFCFLDIRSPGLGDTAMYLCATARGQGGNTDTQYFGPGTRLTVL.

The V call is TRBV5-6, the J call TRBJ2-1, with D uncertain. Trimming left V 6 bases short and J 15 bases short, with 10 bases between. Germline loops: CDR1 SGHDT, CDR2 YYEEEE. This CDR3 is built from 9 residues. The CDR3 region has the DNA TGTGCCAGCACCATCCACAGGTTCTTC. Translating it yields CASTIHRFF.

This sequence joins TRBV7-8 and TRBJ1-6; possible D gene TRBD1, 5 bases. The CDR3 loop spans 15 amino acids. Per the germline V gene, CDR1 is SGHVS and CDR2 is FQNEAQ. With 5 bases removed from V and 7 bases from J, the gap between germline ends came to 15 bases. The CDR3 bases are TGTGCCAGCAGCCCGCGGGACTCCTGGAATTCACCCCTCCACTTT. Its protein product is CASSPRDSWNSPLHF.

The rearrangement joins TRBV5-6 to TRBJ1-6, with TRBD1 identical over 9 bases. CDR1 is SGHDT and CDR2 is YYEEEE in the germline V gene. The CDR3 totals 17 residues. The V and J ends lost 3 bases and 1 base, in that order; junction bases with no gene match: 5. The CDR3 here is CASSSRQGGSYNSPLHF. In DNA form, the CDR3 reads TGTGCCAGCAGCTCCCGACAGGGGGGATCCTATAATTCACCCCTCCACTTT.

The rearrangement joins TRBV15 to TRBJ1-2; D unresolved. Germline CDR1 is LNHNV and CDR2 is YYDKDF (reference sequence). The V gene lost 4 bases and the J gene lost 3 bases, with 9 bases spanning the gap. The CDR3 is 13 residues long. For the CDR3, the DNA is TGTGCCACCAGCATCGACACTTACTATGGCTACACCTTC. Translation: CATSIDTYYGYTF.

Only a few counts were recorded for this clone. The chain has TRBV20-1 and TRBJ2-7; D is perhaps TRBD1 (5 bases). The length of the CDR3 is 9 residues. Trimming took 6 bases from V and 6 from J, leaving 6 bases between them. The germline V gene has CDR1 DFQATT and CDR2 SNEGSKA (reference sequence). The CDR3, as DNA: TGCAGTGCAGGGGTCGAGCAGTACTTC. It is translated as CSAGVEQYF.

By share, this clone ranks as medium-sized (0.01 to 0.1%). CDR3 sequence reads: CASSLTWTSGVSYEQYF. The CDR3 nucleotides are TGTGCCAGCAGTTTGACCTGGACTAGCGGGGTATCCTACGAGCAGTACTTC. The chain carries TRBV28 and TRBJ2-7; TRBD2 matches 12 bases. The germline gives CDR1 MDHEN, CDR2 SYDVKM. The CDR3 length is 17 residues. The V and J ends lost 3 bases and 1 base, in that order; junction bases with no gene match: 7.

The chain links TRBV5-4 to TRBJ2-5, with a tentative D call TRBD1 (5 bases). Trimming took 2 bases from V and 1 from J, leaving 15 bases between them. CDR1 is SGHNT and CDR2 is YYREEE in the germline V gene (reference sequence). CDR3 length: 16 amino acids. The CDR3 DNA is TGTGCCAGCAGCTTCCGATCGGCGCAGGGCCAAGAGACCCAGTACTTC. It encodes CASSFRSAQGQETQYF.

This chain joins TRBV27 and TRBJ1-2; weak D call: TRBD1 (6 bases). V was pared by 6 bases and J by 6 bases, with 11 bases between. Germline V gives CDR1 MNHEY, CDR2 SMNVEV (reference sequence). CDR3 length equals 12 residues. The CDR3 nucleotides read TGTGCCAGCAGAAAGGGGGGGGATGGCTACACCTTC. Translating gives CASRKGGDGYTF.

The rearrangement uses TRBV10-3 and TRBJ2-1, with TRBD1 matching 9 bases. CDR1 is ENHRY and CDR2 is SYGVKD in the germline V gene. Trimming took 5 bases from V and 6 from J; bases not matched to a gene: 11. CDR3 length: 16 amino acids. CDR3 DNA sequence: TGTGCCATCAGTTCCCGCGGGACAGGGTCTCCCAATGAGCAGTTCTTC. This codes for CAISSRGTGSPNEQFF.

The chain couples TRBV5-1 to TRBJ1-2; D uncertain. CDR3 length: 14 residues. Trimming shortened V by 4 bases and J by 3 bases, and 13 bases separated the two germline ends. From germline, CDR1 is SGHRS and CDR2 YFSETQ. The CDR3 DNA sequence: TGCGCCAGCAGCCCGGGAGGGATTGACTATGGCTACACCTTC. Translated, it gives CASSPGGIDYGYTF.